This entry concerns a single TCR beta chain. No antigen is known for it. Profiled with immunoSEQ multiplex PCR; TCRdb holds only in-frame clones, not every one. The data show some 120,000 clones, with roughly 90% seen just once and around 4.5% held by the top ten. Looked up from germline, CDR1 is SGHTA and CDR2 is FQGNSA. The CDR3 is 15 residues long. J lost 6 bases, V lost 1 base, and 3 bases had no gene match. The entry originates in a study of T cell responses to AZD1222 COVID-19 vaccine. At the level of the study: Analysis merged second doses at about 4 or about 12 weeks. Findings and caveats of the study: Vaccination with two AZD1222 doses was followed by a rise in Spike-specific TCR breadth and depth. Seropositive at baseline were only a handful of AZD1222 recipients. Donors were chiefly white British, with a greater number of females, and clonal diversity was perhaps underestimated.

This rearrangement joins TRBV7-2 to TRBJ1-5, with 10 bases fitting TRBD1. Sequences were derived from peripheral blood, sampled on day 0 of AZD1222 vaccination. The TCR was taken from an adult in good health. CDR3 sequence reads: CASSLGGTGVQPQHF. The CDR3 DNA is TGTGCCAGCAGCTTAGGGGGGACAGGGGTTCAGCCCCAGCATTTT. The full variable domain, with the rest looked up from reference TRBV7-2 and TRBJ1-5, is GAGVSQSPSNKVTEKGKDVELRCDPISGHTALYWYRQSLGQGLEFLIYFQGNSAPDKSGLPSDRFSAERTGGSVSTLTIQRTQQEDSAVYLCASSLGGTGVQPQHFGDGTRLSIL.